Listed below are T cell receptor beta chains from one sample, sequenced in a study of blood T cell repertoires in COVID-19. This table comes from immunoSEQ multiplex PCR, and its TCRdb copy is limited to in-frame clones, with some not included. This table has almost 350,000 clones, almost 90% appearing once. Material: PBMCs or T cells enriched from blood (not recorded which). The receptors derive from a woman aged 25 to 39 who had been exposed to COVID-19. CDR3s include the opening cysteine and the closing phenylalanine or tryptophan. Fields, in order: CDR3 protein, CDR3 DNA, V gene, CDR3 length, D gene, clone size, J gene. D genes are given only for firm matches. The size of a clone is reported for some rows only, either as once, few or many, or as a class for expanded clones.

CDR3aa: CSADRDSTHEQYF
CDR3nt: TGCAGCGCCGACCGGGACAGTACCCACGAGCAGTACTTC
v_gene: TRBV29-1
len: 13
d_gene: TRBD1
abundance: -
j_gene: TRBJ2-7

CDR3aa: CASSLDGVSTQYF
CDR3nt: TGTGCCAGCAGCTTGGACGGAGTGTCTACGCAGTATTTT
v_gene: TRBV5-4
len: 13
d_gene: -
abundance: -
j_gene: TRBJ2-3

CDR3aa: CASSDLGTSGRYEQFF
CDR3nt: TGCGCCAGCAGTGACCTCGGGACTAGCGGGAGGTATGAGCAGTTCTTC
v_gene: TRBV10-2
len: 16
d_gene: TRBD2
abundance: once
j_gene: TRBJ2-1

CDR3aa: CAIRRGQGDGELFF
CDR3nt: TGTGCCATCAGGAGAGGACAGGGGGACGGGGAGCTGTTTTTT
v_gene: TRBV10-3
len: 14
d_gene: TRBD1
abundance: -
j_gene: TRBJ2-2

CDR3aa: CASSVEGIHEQFF
CDR3nt: TGTGCCAGCAGCGTAGAGGGGATTCATGAGCAGTTCTTC
v_gene: TRBV9
len: 13
d_gene: -
abundance: -
j_gene: TRBJ2-1

CDR3aa: CASRLAGAYEQYF
CDR3nt: TGTGCCAGCAGGCTAGCGGGAGCTTACGAGCAGTACTTC
v_gene: TRBV27
len: 13
d_gene: TRBD2
abundance: -
j_gene: TRBJ2-7

CDR3aa: CASGLVRTGFGISNQPQHF
CDR3nt: TGTGCTAGTGGTTTGGTACGGACAGGCTTCGGGATCAGCAATCAGCCCCAGCATTTT
v_gene: TRBV12-5
len: 19
d_gene: TRBD1
abundance: -
j_gene: TRBJ1-5

CDR3aa: CASSGGLAVNSYEQYF
CDR3nt: TGTGCCAGCAGCGGAGGGCTAGCGGTTAACTCCTACGAGCAGTACTTC
v_gene: TRBV9
len: 16
d_gene: TRBD2
abundance: -
j_gene: TRBJ2-7

CDR3aa: CASSEPGLATYEQYF
CDR3nt: TGCGCCAGCAGTGAGCCGGGACTAGCTACCTACGAGCAGTACTTC
v_gene: TRBV10-2
len: 15
d_gene: TRBD2
abundance: -
j_gene: TRBJ2-7

CDR3aa: CASSLLWAGGGYGYTF
CDR3nt: TGTGCCAGCAGCTTATTATGGGCAGGGGGCGGCTATGGCTACACCTTC
v_gene: TRBV7-9
len: 16
d_gene: TRBD1
abundance: -
j_gene: TRBJ1-2

CDR3aa: CASSTGLWEQYF
CDR3nt: TGTGCCAGCAGCACGGGACTGTGGGAGCAGTACTTC
v_gene: TRBV5-6
len: 12
d_gene: -
abundance: -
j_gene: TRBJ2-7

CDR3aa: CASSWTGDAYGYTF
CDR3nt: TGTGCCAGCAGCTGGACAGGGGACGCCTATGGCTACACCTTC
v_gene: TRBV5-6
len: 14
d_gene: TRBD1
abundance: -
j_gene: TRBJ1-2

CDR3aa: CASSPGQQGQPQHF
CDR3nt: TGTGCCAGCTCACCGGGACAGCAAGGTCAGCCCCAGCATTTT
v_gene: TRBV18
len: 14
d_gene: TRBD1
abundance: -
j_gene: TRBJ1-5

CDR3aa: CASSPWTGQNTGELFF
CDR3nt: TGTGCCAGTAGTCCGTGGACAGGGCAGAACACCGGGGAGCTGTTTTTT
v_gene: TRBV19
len: 16
d_gene: TRBD1
abundance: -
j_gene: TRBJ2-2

CDR3aa: CASSRDGGRAPPQYF
CDR3nt: TGTGCCAGCAGCCGGGACGGCGGGAGGGCCCCCCCCCAGTACTTC
v_gene: TRBV7-2
len: 15
d_gene: TRBD2
abundance: -
j_gene: TRBJ2-5

CDR3aa: CASSLGAYEKLFF
CDR3nt: TGCGCCAGCAGCTTGGGAGCCTATGAAAAACTGTTTTTT
v_gene: TRBV5-1
len: 13
d_gene: -
abundance: -
j_gene: TRBJ1-4

CDR3aa: CASSFFGIPEAFF
CDR3nt: TGTGCCAGCAGTTTCTTCGGGATACCTGAAGCTTTCTTT
v_gene: TRBV28
len: 13
d_gene: -
abundance: -
j_gene: TRBJ1-1

CDR3aa: CASSSGPGTSAHEQYF
CDR3nt: TGTGCCAGCAGCTCTGGCCCCGGGACTAGCGCCCACGAGCAGTACTTC
v_gene: TRBV28
len: 16
d_gene: TRBD2
abundance: -
j_gene: TRBJ2-7

CDR3aa: CASSSRQDSNTEAFF
CDR3nt: TGCGCCAGCAGCTCCCGACAGGATTCGAACACTGAAGCTTTCTTT
v_gene: TRBV5-1
len: 15
d_gene: -
abundance: -
j_gene: TRBJ1-1

CDR3aa: CASSLSGGLHNSPLHF
CDR3nt: TGTGCCAGCAGCTTATCAGGTGGTCTCCATAATTCACCCCTCCACTTT
v_gene: TRBV7-3
len: 16
d_gene: -
abundance: once
j_gene: TRBJ1-6

CDR3aa: CASRTATDTQYF
CDR3nt: TGTGCCAGCCGGACAGCCACAGATACGCAGTATTTT
v_gene: TRBV28
len: 12
d_gene: -
abundance: -
j_gene: TRBJ2-3

CDR3aa: CAWRTGGEQFF
CDR3nt: TGTGCCTGGAGGACAGGCGGGGAGCAGTTCTTC
v_gene: TRBV30
len: 11
d_gene: -
abundance: few
j_gene: TRBJ2-1

CDR3aa: CASSVGRSTEAFF
CDR3nt: TGTGCCAGCAGCGTAGGAAGGAGCACTGAAGCTTTCTTT
v_gene: TRBV9
len: 13
d_gene: -
abundance: -
j_gene: TRBJ1-1

CDR3aa: CASSRAGDSNQPQHF
CDR3nt: TGTGCCAGCAGTAGGGCGGGGGACAGCAATCAGCCCCAGCATTTT
v_gene: TRBV6-5
len: 15
d_gene: -
abundance: -
j_gene: TRBJ1-5

CDR3aa: CASRTPFGANVLTF
CDR3nt: TGTGCCAGCAGAACTCCGTTCGGGGCCAACGTCCTGACTTTC
v_gene: TRBV28
len: 14
d_gene: -
abundance: -
j_gene: TRBJ2-6

CDR3aa: CASSLSGDSYEQYF
CDR3nt: TGTGCCAGCAGCTTATCGGGGGACAGCTACGAGCAGTACTTC
v_gene: TRBV11-2
len: 14
d_gene: -
abundance: -
j_gene: TRBJ2-7

CDR3aa: CASSERPGQPGGFYGYTF
CDR3nt: TGCGCCAGCAGCGAGAGACCGGGACAACCGGGGGGCTTCTATGGCTACACCTTC
v_gene: TRBV10-1
len: 18
d_gene: -
abundance: -
j_gene: TRBJ1-2

CDR3aa: CASSPTADTQYF
CDR3nt: TGTGCCAGCAGCCCAACTGCAGATACGCAGTATTTT
v_gene: TRBV9
len: 12
d_gene: -
abundance: -
j_gene: TRBJ2-3

CDR3aa: CASNLEGLDWREGSVRSNTGELFF
CDR3nt: TGTGCCAGCAACCTCGAGGGGCTGGACTGGCGGGAAGGTAGTGTCCGGTCGAACACCGGGGAGCTGTTTTTT
v_gene: TRBV2
len: 24
d_gene: -
abundance: -
j_gene: TRBJ2-2

CDR3aa: CASSQGLAGTDTQYF
CDR3nt: TGTGCCAGCAGCCAAGGGCTAGCGGGCACAGATACGCAGTATTTT
v_gene: TRBV3-1/TRBV3-2
len: 15
d_gene: TRBD2
abundance: -
j_gene: TRBJ2-3

CDR3aa: CASGLQQGFGETQYF
CDR3nt: TGTGCTAGTGGTTTGCAACAGGGGTTTGGAGAGACCCAGTACTTC
v_gene: TRBV12-5
len: 15
d_gene: TRBD1
abundance: once
j_gene: TRBJ2-5

CDR3aa: CASRLGGTGNQPQHF
CDR3nt: TGTGCCAGTCGCCTAGGAGGGACAGGGAACCAGCCCCAGCATTTT
v_gene: TRBV19
len: 15
d_gene: TRBD1
abundance: -
j_gene: TRBJ1-5

CDR3aa: CAGYTGGGYTF
CDR3nt: TGTGCCGGATATACAGGGGGAGGCTACACCTTC
v_gene: TRBV28
len: 11
d_gene: TRBD1
abundance: -
j_gene: TRBJ1-2

CDR3aa: CASSFFGGGTYEQYF
CDR3nt: TGTGCCAGCAGTTTTTTTGGGGGCGGAACCTACGAGCAGTACTTC
v_gene: TRBV6-5
len: 15
d_gene: -
abundance: -
j_gene: TRBJ2-7

CDR3aa: CASSFNPGGSTGELFF
CDR3nt: TGTGCCAGCAGCTTTAATCCGGGGGGGAGTACCGGGGAGCTGTTTTTT
v_gene: TRBV7-2
len: 16
d_gene: TRBD2
abundance: -
j_gene: TRBJ2-2

CDR3aa: CASRRAPKNTEAFF
CDR3nt: TGTGCCAGCAGGAGGGCTCCAAAGAACACTGAAGCTTTCTTT
v_gene: TRBV28
len: 14
d_gene: -
abundance: -
j_gene: TRBJ1-1

CDR3aa: CASSLGQGYEQYF
CDR3nt: TGTGCCAGCAGTTTGGGACAGGGCTACGAGCAGTACTTC
v_gene: TRBV12-3/TRBV12-4
len: 13
d_gene: TRBD1
abundance: -
j_gene: TRBJ2-7

CDR3aa: CASSIDWGWDREGNQPQHF
CDR3nt: TGTGCCAGTAGTATAGATTGGGGCTGGGACAGGGAAGGCAATCAGCCCCAGCATTTT
v_gene: TRBV19
len: 19
d_gene: TRBD1
abundance: -
j_gene: TRBJ1-5

CDR3aa: CASSPVAGVYGYTF
CDR3nt: TGTGCCAGCAGCCCGGTGGCAGGGGTTTATGGCTACACCTTC
v_gene: TRBV9
len: 14
d_gene: -
abundance: -
j_gene: TRBJ1-2

CDR3aa: CASSEGQGAWNEQFF
CDR3nt: TGTGCCAGCAGCGAGGGACAGGGGGCTTGGAATGAGCAGTTCTTC
v_gene: TRBV9
len: 15
d_gene: TRBD1
abundance: -
j_gene: TRBJ2-1

CDR3aa: CASTGTGKNGYTF
CDR3nt: TGTGCCAGCACAGGGACAGGGAAGAATGGCTACACCTTC
v_gene: TRBV2
len: 13
d_gene: TRBD1
abundance: -
j_gene: TRBJ1-2

CDR3aa: CASSLGPSGRIDEQFF
CDR3nt: TGTGCCAGCAGCTTAGGGCCTAGCGGGAGGATAGATGAGCAGTTCTTC
v_gene: TRBV7-3
len: 16
d_gene: TRBD2
abundance: -
j_gene: TRBJ2-1

CDR3aa: CASSPTGSGDTQYF
CDR3nt: TGTGCCAGCAGCCCGACAGGGTCTGGAGATACGCAGTATTTT
v_gene: TRBV7-7
len: 14
d_gene: TRBD1
abundance: -
j_gene: TRBJ2-3

CDR3aa: CASSIVGVGNYGYTF
CDR3nt: TGTGCCAGTAGTATAGTCGGGGTTGGGAACTATGGCTACACCTTC
v_gene: TRBV19
len: 15
d_gene: -
abundance: -
j_gene: TRBJ1-2

CDR3aa: CASSLVAGRPYNEQFF
CDR3nt: TGTGCCAGCAGCTTGGTAGCCGGGAGGCCGTACAATGAGCAGTTCTTC
v_gene: TRBV5-5
len: 16
d_gene: TRBD2
abundance: -
j_gene: TRBJ2-1

CDR3aa: CASSQTGTRPYEQYF
CDR3nt: TGTGCCAGCAGTCAGACCGGGACTCGGCCTTACGAGCAGTACTTC
v_gene: TRBV6-5
len: 15
d_gene: -
abundance: once
j_gene: TRBJ2-7

CDR3aa: CASRRPGYGNTIYF
CDR3nt: TGTGCCAGTAGACGACCGGGATATGGAAACACCATATATTTT
v_gene: TRBV19
len: 14
d_gene: -
abundance: -
j_gene: TRBJ1-3

CDR3aa: CAWRLMNTEAFF
CDR3nt: TGTGCCTGGAGACTTATGAACACTGAAGCTTTCTTT
v_gene: TRBV30
len: 12
d_gene: -
abundance: -
j_gene: TRBJ1-1

CDR3aa: CASSLRTGSSGANVLTF
CDR3nt: TGTGCCAGCAGCTTGCGGACAGGGAGCTCTGGGGCCAACGTCCTGACTTTC
v_gene: TRBV9
len: 17
d_gene: TRBD1
abundance: -
j_gene: TRBJ2-6

CDR3aa: CASSLRQGLTDTQYF
CDR3nt: TGTGCCAGCAGCTTACGACAGGGGCTCACAGATACGCAGTATTTT
v_gene: TRBV7-3
len: 15
d_gene: TRBD1
abundance: once
j_gene: TRBJ2-3

CDR3aa: CASSLLFDTEAFF
CDR3nt: TGTGCCAGTAGTCTCCTCTTTGACACTGAAGCTTTCTTT
v_gene: TRBV19
len: 13
d_gene: -
abundance: once
j_gene: TRBJ1-1

CDR3aa: CASSPSGGGYTF
CDR3nt: TGTGCCAGCAGCCCCTCAGGAGGTGGCTACACCTTC
v_gene: TRBV9
len: 12
d_gene: -
abundance: once
j_gene: TRBJ1-2

CDR3aa: CASSPGTGLNQPQHF
CDR3nt: TGTGCCAGCAGCCCCGGGACAGGTCTTAATCAGCCCCAGCATTTT
v_gene: TRBV27
len: 15
d_gene: TRBD1
abundance: -
j_gene: TRBJ1-5